This T cell receptor (beta chain) was captured in a study of T cells in Graves' hyperthyroidism and ophthalmopathy. Study as a whole: Peripheral blood samples were taken at initial diagnosis, prior to any treatment. Study-level points and caveats: The model's output predicted ophthalmopathy at a median of approximately 6.5 months prior to onset. Appearing also in blood were most of the thyroid clonotypes expanded above 0.001.

Germline values: CDR1 DFQATT, CDR2 SNEGSKA (reference sequence). The CDR3 is 15 amino acids. The J segment lost 5 bases and the V segment lost 5 bases, leaving 8 bases of the junction unmatched. This clonotype was counted a single time. Antigen specificity is unknown. RNA transcripts yielded amplified TCR beta CDR3 regions. With the HTBI primer set, the TCR CDR3 went through a first round of RT-PCR. TCRdb ran MiXCR on the multiplex PCR reads and lists one entry per CDR3 protein. The data show 500,000 to 750,000 distinct CDR3 sequences, roughly 14% seen once. Specimen: blood. The receptor's source is a woman aged 25 to 39 with Graves' hyperthyroidism. The rearrangement joins TRBV20-1 to TRBJ2-3; the match to TRBD2 covers 12 bases. This CDR3 is CSAPTSGRYGDTQYF. Written as DNA, the CDR3 is TGCAGTGCTCCGACTAGCGGGAGATATGGAGATACGCAGTATTTT.